A selection of T cell receptor beta chains follows, all from one sample in a study of blood T cells in healthy people across ages. One entry per CDR3 protein results from TCRdb running MiXCR on the 5' RACE reads. The sample lists around 790,000 distinct CDR3 sequences, roughly 44% seen once, with approximately 19% in the top ten. The material sequenced was blood. Every receptor here comes from a man in his 60s in good health. Each CDR3 is given with its conserved first and last residue. Fields, in order: D gene, clone size, J gene, V gene, CDR3 protein, CDR3 DNA. The D gene is left open where the match is weak. Clone size is not always given. Where it is, it says once, few, many or a class for expanded clones.

TRBD2 | many | TRBJ2-1 | TRBV7-2 | CASSSERGSSYNEQFF | TGTGCCAGCAGCTCGGAGCGGGGGAGCTCCTACAATGAGCAGTTCTTC
- | - | TRBJ2-7 | TRBV9 | CASSPQISSYEQYF | TGTGCCAGCAGCCCCCAGATTAGCTCCTACGAGCAGTACTTC
- | - | TRBJ2-1 | TRBV6-2/TRBV6-3 | CASNDVGGEQFF | TGTGCCAGCAATGATGTCGGTGGTGAGCAGTTCTTC
- | few | TRBJ2-6 | TRBV15 | CATSRDQSTGANVLTF | TGTGCCACCAGCAGAGATCAGAGTACTGGGGCCAACGTCCTGACTTTC
TRBD1 | few | TRBJ2-4 | TRBV5-4 | CASSLGTGGNIQYF | TGTGCCAGCAGCTTGGGGACAGGGGGCAACATTCAGTACTTC
- | few | TRBJ2-7 | TRBV20-1 | CSARSGAEQYF | TGCAGTGCTAGGAGTGGGGCCGAGCAGTACTTC
- | - | TRBJ2-3 | TRBV6-5 | CASRAGTITDTQYF | TGTGCCAGCAGAGCAGGGACGATTACAGATACGCAGTATTTT
- | - | TRBJ2-6 | TRBV5-1 | CASRTGSGADVLTF | TGCGCCAGCAGAACCGGGTCTGGGGCCGACGTCCTGACTTTC
TRBD1 | - | TRBJ2-1 | TRBV20-1 | CSARRTGFDEQFF | TGCAGTGCTAGGAGGACAGGGTTCGATGAGCAGTTCTTC
- | few | TRBJ2-7 | TRBV15 | CATSRDRVEQYF | TGTGCCACCAGCAGGGATAGGGTAGAGCAGTACTTC
TRBD2 | - | TRBJ2-1 | TRBV4-1 | CASSQSGSGGGYNEQFF | TGCGCCAGCAGCCAATCTGGGTCGGGCGGGGGATACAATGAGCAGTTCTTC
- | - | TRBJ2-7 | TRBV28 | CASSLPLGLGSYEQYF | TGTGCCAGCAGTTTACCTCTGGGACTCGGCTCCTACGAGCAGTACTTC
- | - | TRBJ2-7 | TRBV20-1 | CSAPGGSTYEQYF | TGCAGTGCACCGGGGGGCAGCACCTACGAGCAGTACTTC
- | - | TRBJ2-1 | TRBV11-2 | CASSLEFLHNEQFF | TGTGCCAGCAGCTTAGAGTTTTTACACAATGAGCAGTTCTTC
- | - | TRBJ2-7 | TRBV6-5 | CASTLGRLSEQYF | TGTGCCAGCACCCTAGGGAGGCTATCCGAGCAGTACTTC
- | once | TRBJ1-1 | TRBV14 | CASSQQGFYTEAFF | TGTGCCAGCAGCCAACAGGGATTTTACACTGAAGCTTTCTTT
TRBD1 | - | TRBJ1-1 | TRBV27 | CASSLRQGKKNTEAFF | TGTGCCAGCAGTTTGAGACAGGGGAAGAAGAACACTGAAGCTTTCTTT
TRBD2 | few | TRBJ2-1 | TRBV20-1 | CSARDAGGFDEQFF | TGCAGTGCTAGAGACGCGGGGGGATTCGATGAGCAGTTCTTC
TRBD2 | - | TRBJ2-1 | TRBV10-2 | CASSCFRRLARRTIVNEQFF | TGCGCCAGCAGTTGCTTCCGCCGACTAGCGCGTAGGACAATCGTCAATGAGCAGTTCTTC
TRBD1 | medium-sized | TRBJ2-1 | TRBV4-3 | CASSQSAQGSYNEQFF | TGCGCCAGCAGCCAATCGGCACAGGGGTCCTACAATGAGCAGTTCTTC
- | - | TRBJ2-5 | TRBV29-1 | CSVEHGGETQYF | TGCAGCGTTGAACACGGTGGAGAGACCCAGTACTTC
- | few | TRBJ2-7 | TRBV5-1 | CASSLETVGEAYEQYF | TGCGCCAGCAGCTTGGAGACCGTCGGGGAGGCCTACGAGCAGTACTTC
TRBD1 | - | TRBJ2-7 | TRBV7-2 | CASSVDRGLEQYF | TGTGCCAGCAGCGTTGACAGGGGGCTCGAGCAGTACTTC
TRBD2 | - | TRBJ2-1 | TRBV20-1 | CSAREGIAGHPEQFF | TGCAGTGCTAGAGAGGGGATAGCGGGGCACCCTGAGCAGTTCTTC
TRBD2 | few | TRBJ2-3 | TRBV7-2 | CASSLVRGGPVTQYF | TGTGCCAGCAGCTTAGTGCGGGGGGGCCCTGTTACGCAGTATTTT
TRBD1 | - | TRBJ1-6 | TRBV6-2/TRBV6-3 | CASSRGQAVSPLHF | TGTGCCAGCAGCCGGGGACAGGCGGTTTCACCCCTCCACTTT
- | few | TRBJ1-2 | TRBV2 | CASRDPRWSYGYTF | TGTGCCAGCAGGGACCCGCGTTGGTCCTATGGCTACACCTTC
TRBD2 | - | TRBJ2-1 | TRBV29-1 | CSVESYSGSGDEQFF | TGCAGCGTTGAATCCTATAGCGGGAGTGGGGATGAGCAGTTCTTC
- | - | TRBJ1-2 | TRBV7-9 | CASSHLLRGRENYGYTF | TGTGCCAGCAGCCACCTTCTCCGGGGTAGGGAGAACTATGGCTACACCTTC
- | - | TRBJ2-2 | TRBV20-1 | CSARGRETFGELFF | TGCAGTGCTAGAGGCCGGGAGACTTTCGGGGAGCTGTTTTTT
- | - | TRBJ1-6 | TRBV6-5 | CASSETGLLNSPLHF | TGTGCCAGCAGTGAGACGGGACTCCTCAATTCACCCCTCCACTTT
- | - | TRBJ1-2 | TRBV11-2 | CLLKGYTF | TGCCTCCTAAAGGGCTACACCTTC
- | few | TRBJ2-1 | TRBV7-2 | CASSPKAGLNEQFF | TGTGCCAGCAGCCCAAAAGCGGGCCTTAATGAGCAGTTCTTC
TRBD2 | few | TRBJ2-3 | TRBV4-3 | CASSQDLVAGADTQYF | TGCGCCAGCAGCCAAGATCTTGTAGCGGGAGCAGATACGCAGTATTTT
- | - | TRBJ1-2 | TRBV4-1 | CASSQRGGALINGYTF | TGCGCCAGCAGCCAAAGGGGGGGCGCGTTAATTAATGGCTACACCTTC
- | - | TRBJ2-3 | TRBV20-1 | CSASRAGLSTDTQYF | TGCAGTGCTAGTAGGGCAGGACTTAGCACAGATACGCAGTATTTT
- | - | TRBJ2-1 | TRBV2 | CASSGTRSNEQFF | TGTGCCAGCAGTGGGACAAGAAGCAATGAGCAGTTCTTC
- | - | TRBJ2-6 | TRBV9 | CASSTLVANVLTF | TGTGCCAGCAGCACCCTTGTGGCCAACGTCCTGACTTTC
- | - | TRBJ2-3 | TRBV9 | CASSAGLPRDTQYF | TGTGCCAGCAGTGCGGGGTTACCTCGGGATACGCAGTATTTT
- | few | TRBJ1-1 | TRBV20-1 | CRGGYMNTEAFF | TGCAGGGGAGGCTACATGAACACTGAAGCTTTCTTT
TRBD2 | - | TRBJ2-5 | TRBV7-9 | CASSFSSSGQETQYF | TGTGCCAGCAGCTTTTCCTCTAGCGGTCAAGAGACCCAGTACTTC
- | - | TRBJ1-1 | TRBV20-1 | CSASVGNAEAFF | TGCAGTGCTAGTGTTGGGAACGCTGAAGCTTTCTTT
TRBD2 | few | TRBJ2-5 | TRBV11-2 | CASSLSGGGIQETQYF | TGTGCCAGCAGCTTAAGTGGCGGGGGTATCCAAGAGACCCAGTACTTC
- | once | TRBJ1-3 | TRBV4-3 | CASSQVVSTRSGNTIYF | TGCGCCAGCAGCCAAGTGGTTAGCACCAGGTCTGGAAACACCATATATTTT
- | - | TRBJ1-5 | TRBV6-6 | CASSYSGEWNQPQHF | TGTGCCAGCAGTTACTCGGGGGAGTGGAATCAGCCCCAGCATTTT
- | - | TRBJ1-6 | TRBV10-3 | CAITRTETTPLHF | TGTGCCATCACCCGGACGGAGACGACACCCCTCCACTTT
TRBD1 | few | TRBJ1-2 | TRBV2 | CASSYRGIGYGYTF | TGTGCCAGCAGCTACAGGGGCATTGGCTATGGCTACACCTTC
- | many | TRBJ2-7 | TRBV29-1 | CSVGGTFEEQYF | TGCAGCGTTGGGGGTACCTTCGAAGAGCAGTACTTC
- | - | TRBJ2-5 | TRBV5-1 | CASSPPGSIALQETQYF | TGCGCCAGCAGCCCCCCGGGGAGTATAGCCCTCCAAGAGACCCAGTACTTC
TRBD2 | few | TRBJ2-1 | TRBV12-3/TRBV12-4 | CASSLRLAGNNEQFF | TGTGCCAGCAGTTTGAGGCTAGCGGGGAACAATGAGCAGTTCTTC
TRBD1 | - | TRBJ2-1 | TRBV3-1 | CASSQVPGQGSSYNERFF | TGTGCCAGCAGCCAAGTCCCGGGACAGGGTTCGAGCTACAATGAGCGGTTCTTC
- | - | TRBJ2-7 | TRBV7-7 | CASNDMQYF | TGTGCCAGCAACGACATGCAGTACTTC